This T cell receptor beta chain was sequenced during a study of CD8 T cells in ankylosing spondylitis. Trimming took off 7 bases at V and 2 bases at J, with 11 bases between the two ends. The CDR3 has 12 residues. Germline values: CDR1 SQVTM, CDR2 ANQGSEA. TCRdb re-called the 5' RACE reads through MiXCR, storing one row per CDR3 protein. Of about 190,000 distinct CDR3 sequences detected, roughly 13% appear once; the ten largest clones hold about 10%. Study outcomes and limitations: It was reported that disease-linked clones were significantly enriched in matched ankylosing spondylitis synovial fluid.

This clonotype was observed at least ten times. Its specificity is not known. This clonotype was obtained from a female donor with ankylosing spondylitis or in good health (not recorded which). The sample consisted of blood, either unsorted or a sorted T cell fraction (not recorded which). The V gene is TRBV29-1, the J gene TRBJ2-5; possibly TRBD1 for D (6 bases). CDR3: CSAGQKQETQYF. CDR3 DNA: TGCAGCGCCGGACAGAAACAAGAGACCCAGTACTTC.